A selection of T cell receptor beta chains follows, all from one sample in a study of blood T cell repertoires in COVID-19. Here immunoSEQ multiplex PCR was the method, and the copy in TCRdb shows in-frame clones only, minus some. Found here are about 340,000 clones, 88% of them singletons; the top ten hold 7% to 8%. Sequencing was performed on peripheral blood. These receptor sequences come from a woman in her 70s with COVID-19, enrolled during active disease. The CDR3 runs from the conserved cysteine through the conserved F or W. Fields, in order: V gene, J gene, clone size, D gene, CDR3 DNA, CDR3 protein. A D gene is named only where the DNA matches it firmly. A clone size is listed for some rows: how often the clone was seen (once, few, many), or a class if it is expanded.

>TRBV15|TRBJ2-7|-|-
TGTGCCACCAGCAGAGCTCACGCTACGTCCTACGAGCAGTACTTC
CATSRAHATSYEQYF
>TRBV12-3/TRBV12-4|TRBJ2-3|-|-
TGTGCCAGCAGTTTATCAAATACGCAGTATTTT
CASSLSNTQYF
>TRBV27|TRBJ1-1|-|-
TGTGCCAGCAGTTTAGGAGGAGGGAGCACTGAAGCTTTCTTT
CASSLGGGSTEAFF
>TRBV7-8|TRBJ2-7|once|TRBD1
TGTGCCAGCAGCTTAGGGACAGGGGCCACCTACGAGCAGTACTTC
CASSLGTGATYEQYF
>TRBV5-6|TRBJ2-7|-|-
TGTGCCAGCAGCCGATGGAGGGCCCCCTACGAGCAGTACTTC
CASSRWRAPYEQYF
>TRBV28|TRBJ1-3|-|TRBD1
TGTGCCAGCAGTTTGGACAGGGTCGGATTCGTTTATTTT
CASSLDRVGFVYF
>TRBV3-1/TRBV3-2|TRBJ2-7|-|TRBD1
TGTGCCAGCAGCCCCGGGCCCCCGGGACAGGGAGCCTACGAGCAGTACTTC
CASSPGPPGQGAYEQYF
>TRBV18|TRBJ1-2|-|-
TGTGCCAGCTCACCACAGGGGGACGAATCTAACTATGGCTACACCTTC
CASSPQGDESNYGYTF
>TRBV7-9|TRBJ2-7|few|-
TGTGCCAGCAGCAGAACAGGGTCCTACGAGCAGTACTTC
CASSRTGSYEQYF
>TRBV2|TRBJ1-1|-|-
TGTGCCAGCCACGCGTGGGATTGGGGAGACACTGAAGCTTTCTTT
CASHAWDWGDTEAFF
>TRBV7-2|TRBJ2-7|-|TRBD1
TGTGCCAGCAGCCGGAGGGACAGGGGGCCCGAGCAGTACTTC
CASSRRDRGPEQYF
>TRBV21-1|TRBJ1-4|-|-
TGTGCCAGCAGCACTCGGGACAGGGGAGATGAAAAACTGTTTTTT
CASSTRDRGDEKLFF
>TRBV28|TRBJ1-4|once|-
TGTGCCAGCAGTTTTGGTGGGGGGGGTGAAAAACTGTTTTTT
CASSFGGGGEKLFF
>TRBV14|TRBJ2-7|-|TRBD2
TGTGCCAGCAGCCAAAGAAGCGGGGGATTATACGAGCAGTACTTC
CASSQRSGGLYEQYF
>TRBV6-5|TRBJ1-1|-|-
TGTGCCAGCAGTTACCGACGACAGGACACTGAAGCTTTCTTT
CASSYRRQDTEAFF
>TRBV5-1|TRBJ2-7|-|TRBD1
TGCGCCAGCACCCCCGGGACAGGGGGCGGCGAGCAGTACTTC
CASTPGTGGGEQYF
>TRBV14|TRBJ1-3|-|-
TGTGCCAGCAGCCAAGGTTCAGGAAACACCATATATTTT
CASSQGSGNTIYF
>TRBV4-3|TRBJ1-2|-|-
TGCGCCAGCAGCCAAGACAGGAGGCAATTCTATGGCTACACCTTC
CASSQDRRQFYGYTF
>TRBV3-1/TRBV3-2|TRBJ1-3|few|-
TGTGCCAGCAGCCAAGCAGGGCCTGGAAACACCATATATTTT
CASSQAGPGNTIYF
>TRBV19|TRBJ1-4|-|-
TGTGCCAGTAACGAAGGGGGATGGGGCGAAAAACTGTTTTTT
CASNEGGWGEKLFF
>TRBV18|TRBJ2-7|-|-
TGTGCCAGCTCACCCGGACCCGCGGGCTACGAGCAGTACTTC
CASSPGPAGYEQYF
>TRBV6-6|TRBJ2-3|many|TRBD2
TGTGCCAGCAGTCCAAGAAGGACTAGCGGGACGGCTCCGGGGGGTACGCAGTATTTT
CASSPRRTSGTAPGGTQYF
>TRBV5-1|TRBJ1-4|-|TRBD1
TGCGCCAGCAGCTTAGGACAGGGGTATGGTGAAAAACTGTTTTTT
CASSLGQGYGEKLFF
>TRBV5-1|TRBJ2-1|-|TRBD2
TGCGCCAGCAGCCGGACTAGCGGGGAGGTAGGTGAGCAGTTCTTC
CASSRTSGEVGEQFF
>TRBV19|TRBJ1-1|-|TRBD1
TGTGCCAGTAGTGGACAGGGGCACACTGAAGCTTTCTTT
CASSGQGHTEAFF
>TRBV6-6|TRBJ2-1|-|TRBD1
TGTGCCAGCAGTTACGACAGGGTCTCCAATGAGCAGTTCTTC
CASSYDRVSNEQFF
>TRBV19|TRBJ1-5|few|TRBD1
TGTGCCAGTAGTATAGGGCAGGGGGCTAAGCCCCAGCATTTT
CASSIGQGAKPQHF
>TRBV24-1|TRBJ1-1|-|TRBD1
TGTGCCACCAGTGATCCCGGGACAGCGAACACTGAAGCTTTCTTT
CATSDPGTANTEAFF
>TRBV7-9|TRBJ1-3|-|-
TGTGCCAGCAGTGTTGACAGCTCTGGAAACACCATATATTTT
CASSVDSSGNTIYF
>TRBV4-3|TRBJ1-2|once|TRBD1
TGCGCCAGCAGCCAAGACCCCGACAGGGATTGGGGCTATGGCTACACCTTC
CASSQDPDRDWGYGYTF
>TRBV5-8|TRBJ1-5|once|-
TGTGCCAGCAGCTTGGCCTGGTGGGTAGTGGGCCAGCCCCAGCATTTT
CASSLAWWVVGQPQHF
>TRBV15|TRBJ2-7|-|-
TGTGCCACCAGCAGAGATCCCACAGCCGAGCAGTACTTC
CATSRDPTAEQYF
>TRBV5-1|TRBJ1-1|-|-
TGCGCCAGCAGCTTGGCCAGGGTTGACACTGAAGCTTTCTTT
CASSLARVDTEAFF
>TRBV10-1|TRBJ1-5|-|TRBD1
TGCGCCAGCAGACAGGGGGAGGAGGGCAATCAGCCCCAGCATTTT
CASRQGEEGNQPQHF
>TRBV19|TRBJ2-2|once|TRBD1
TGTGCCAGTAGTATTGGACAGGGGGTTTCAAGCACCGGGGAGCTGTTTTTT
CASSIGQGVSSTGELFF
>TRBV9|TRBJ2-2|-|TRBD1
TGTGCCAGCAGCGCCCGGACAGGGCCCGGGGAGCTGTTTTTT
CASSARTGPGELFF
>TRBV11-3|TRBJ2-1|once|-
TGTGCCAGCAGCCTCTCGGAGGCAGGCCGAAATGAGCAGTTCTTC
CASSLSEAGRNEQFF
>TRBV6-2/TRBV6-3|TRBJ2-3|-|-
TGTGCCAGCAGTTATGCGGATACGCAGTATTTT
CASSYADTQYF
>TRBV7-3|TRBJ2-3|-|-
TGTGCCAGCAGCTCGGGACTTCTGACGAGCACAGATACGCAGTATTTT
CASSSGLLTSTDTQYF
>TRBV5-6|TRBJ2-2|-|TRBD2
TGTGCCAGCAGCTTGGGGACTAGCGGGGGCGCCGGGGAGCTGTTTTTT
CASSLGTSGGAGELFF
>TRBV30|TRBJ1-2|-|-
TGTGCCTGGAGCCGTCGGGAAAACTCCTACACCTTC
CAWSRRENSYTF
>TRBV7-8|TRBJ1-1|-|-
TGTGCCAGCAGCTTAGGTCGGGGGAACACTGAAGCTTTCTTT
CASSLGRGNTEAFF
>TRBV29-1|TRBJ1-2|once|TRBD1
TGCAGCACCCAGGGGGCTGATAACTATGGCTACACCTTC
CSTQGADNYGYTF
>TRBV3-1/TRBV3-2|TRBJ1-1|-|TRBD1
TGTGCCAGCAGCCGAGACAGGGGCACTGAAGCTTTCTTT
CASSRDRGTEAFF
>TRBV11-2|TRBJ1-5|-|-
TGTGCCAGCAGCCTCAGGGTTTATCAGCCCCAGCATTTT
CASSLRVYQPQHF
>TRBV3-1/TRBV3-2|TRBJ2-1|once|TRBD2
TGTGCCAGCAGCCCACTAGCGGGCATCTCCTACAATGAGCAGTTCTTC
CASSPLAGISYNEQFF
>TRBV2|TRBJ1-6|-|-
TGTGCCAGCTCCCCTGGGGCACCGAATTCACCCCTCCACTTT
CASSPGAPNSPLHF
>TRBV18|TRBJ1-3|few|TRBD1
TGTGCCAGCTCGGGACAGGGAACCACTGGAAACACCATATATTTT
CASSGQGTTGNTIYF